This T cell receptor (beta chain) was recorded in a study of blood T cell repertoires in COVID-19. Study summary: COVID-19 samples collected from the United States, Italy and Spain covered acute and convalescent phases.

The authors' processing: Scientists estimated how many nucleated cells there were by amplifying reference gene primers. The repertoire was sequenced with immunoSEQ multiplex PCR; TCRdb's copy has only in-frame clones and lacks some. V, J and clone size are taken as reported in that table, and D and trimming were inferred from the DNA itself. The table includes 55,000 to 90,000 clones, 85% to 90% detected once. Germline-derived CDR1 and CDR2 are MNHEY and SMNVEV (reference sequence). Germline trimming cut 4 bases from V and 4 bases from J; bases unmatched to any gene: 9. CDR3 size: 16 residues. The chain couples TRBV27 to TRBJ2-5; 10 bases line up with TRBD2. The sequencing input was peripheral blood. This TCR was recovered from a man between 65 and 85 years old with active COVID-19. The CDR3 nucleotides are TGTGCCAGCAGTTCCGGACTCCCTAGCGGGAGAGAGACCCAGTACTTC. Protein product: CASSSGLPSGRETQYF.